Following are 23 T cell receptor beta chains from one sample sequenced in a study of cytomegalovirus exposure and HLA in healthy donors. Both 60 Vbeta primers and 13 Jbeta primers went into the PCR. Measured with immunoSEQ multiplex PCR; TCRdb has only the in-frame clones, and not every one. The sample includes approximately 170,000 clones, approximately 78% of them seen just once. The sequencing sample was made of PBMCs. The receptors come from a woman aged 18-29 years in good health and CMV-seronegative.

The chain carries TRBV2 and TRBJ1-5; tentative D call: TRBD1 (5 bases). Trimming took off 1 base at V and 4 bases at J, with 8 bases between the two ends. CDR3 size: 14 residues. CDR1 is SNHLY, CDR2 FYNNEI, per germline. CDR3 amino acids: CASSEGQGNQPQHF. For the CDR3, the DNA is TGTGCCAGCAGTGAAGGGCAGGGTAATCAGCCCCAGCATTTT.

The chain has TRBV7-9 and TRBJ2-5, with 7 bases identical to TRBD1. Gene TRBJ2-7 matches the end of the DNA better, so the J call may be wrong. Germline V gene data show CDR1 as SEHNR and CDR2 as FQNEAQ (reference sequence). The CDR3 is 16 residues long. CDR3 sequence reads: CASSSFSGTVSYEQYF. The CDR3 bases are TGTGCCAGCAGCTCCTTTTCCGGGACAGTCTCCTACGAGCAGTACTTC.

Points on this clone: At the DNA level, this CDR3 is encoded by other sequences in the same sample as well. The chain is built from TRBV28 and TRBJ1-1; D ambiguous. This CDR3 has 16 residues. Per germline, CDR1 MDHEN and CDR2 SYDVKM. The V end was cut by 2 bases, the J end by 12 bases, with 25 bases between. The CDR3 nucleotides are TGTGCCAGCAGTTTAGGGCCGCACCGGGGTACGGGTGAGTCTTTCTTT. Translation: CASSLGPHRGTGESFF. The variable domain in full, with the rest retrieved from reference TRBV28 and TRBJ1-1, is DVKVTQSSRYLVKRTGEKVFLECVQDMDHENMFWYRQDPGLGLRLIYFSYDVKMKEKGDIPEGYSVSREKKERFSLILESASTNQTSMYLCASSLGPHRGTGESFFGQGTRLTVV.

The gene calls are TRBV5-6 and TRBJ2-7; D is unresolved. Per germline, CDR1 SGHDT and CDR2 YYEEEE. V lost 0 bases and J lost 0, with 13 bases in between. The CDR3 covers 16 residues. The CDR3 bases are TGTGCCAGCAGCTTGGGCAGGCGAATCATCTCCTACGAGCAGTACTTC. Protein: CASSLGRRIISYEQYF.

The CDR3 DNA reads as TGTGCCAGCAGCTTGGGTCCTACAGGGGTTAGCTACGAGCAGTACTTC. Its protein is CASSLGPTGVSYEQYF. This chain uses TRBV5-6 with TRBJ2-7; 7 nucleotides align to TRBD1. J gave up 3 bases and V 0 bases, and 9 bases lay outside the gene matches. This CDR3 has 16 amino acids. Germline V gene lookup returns CDR1 SGHDT and CDR2 YYEEEE.

This clone has a handful of counts. The chain joins TRBV6-6 to TRBJ2-3, with TRBD2 matching 8 bases. V was clipped by 6 bases and J by 0 bases; unmatched bases: 8. This CDR3 region has 16 residues. The germline V gene encodes CDR1 MNHNY and CDR2 SVGAGI (reference sequence). CDR3 sequence (DNA): TGTGCCAGCAGCCGAGGACTAGCTGCTAGCACAGATACGCAGTATTTT. It encodes CASSRGLAASTDTQYF.

The chain carries TRBV27 and TRBJ2-5; 11 bases are shared with TRBD1. V dropped 6 bases and J dropped 1; count of bases not matched to a gene: 10. This CDR3 region has 17 residues. The germline V gene has CDR1 MNHEY and CDR2 SMNVEV (reference sequence). The CDR3 region is CASRRDRTGGVQETQYF. The CDR3 DNA reads as TGTGCCAGCAGGCGAGACAGGACAGGGGGCGTCCAAGAGACCCAGTACTTC.

V is TRBV6-1 and J is TRBJ2-1, with 12 bases identical to TRBD2. Germline lookup yields CDR1 MNHNS and CDR2 SASEGT. Trimming took 2 bases from V and 7 from J; bases not matched to a gene: 6. The CDR3 has 16 residues. The CDR3 sequence: CASSELLAGGTNEQFF. In nucleotides, the CDR3 is TGTGCCAGCAGTGAACTTCTAGCGGGAGGGACAAATGAGCAGTTCTTC.

The gene calls are TRBV21-1 and TRBJ2-7; the table's TRBD2 call for D was not verified on the DNA. TRBV21-1 is an annotated pseudogene. CDR3 size: 14 residues. For the CDR3, the DNA is TGTGCCAGCGGCCGTACGGGACTAGCACGCGAGCAGTACTTC. Residues: CASGRTGLAREQYF.

This clone occurred a few times. The chain uses TRBV19 and TRBJ2-7, with 7 bases aligning to TRBD2. J lost 3 bases, V lost 2 bases, and 1 base had no gene match. CDR3 length: 13 residues. The germline V gene encodes CDR1 LNHDA and CDR2 SQIVND (reference sequence). The CDR3: CASSIIAGYEQYF. The CDR3, as DNA: TGTGCCAGTAGTATAATAGCGGGCTACGAGCAGTACTTC.

The J gene is TRBJ2-5, the V gene TRBV4-1, with 7 bases lining up with TRBD1. Trimming at V came to 2 bases and at J to 3 bases, leaving 3 bases not matched to a gene. Germline assignment: CDR1 MGHRA and CDR2 YSYEKL. The CDR3 runs 14 residues. The CDR3 loop is CASSQWTGKETQYF. As DNA, the CDR3 is TGCGCCAGCAGCCAATGGACAGGAAAAGAGACCCAGTACTTC.

The chain recombines TRBV10-3 with TRBJ1-5, with a possible D match to TRBD1 (5 bases). Trimming removed 5 bases from V and 4 bases from J, with 9 bases in between. Germline-derived CDR1 and CDR2 are ENHRY and SYGVKD. The CDR3 has 13 amino acids. The CDR3 bases are TGTGCCATCAGTCCCGGGGGAAATCAGCCCCAGCATTTT. It translates to CAISPGGNQPQHF.

This chain links TRBV18 with TRBJ2-1, with 11 bases lining up with TRBD2. V lost 3 bases and J lost 7; bases outside the gene matches: 14. The CDR3 spans 18 residues. The germline gives CDR1 KGHSH, CDR2 LQKENI. The CDR3 protein is CASSPPSGRFVLPNEQFF. CDR3 in DNA: TGTGCCAGCTCACCCCCTAGCGGGAGGTTTGTGTTGCCGAATGAGCAGTTCTTC.

The chain uses TRBV19 and TRBJ2-5, with 9 bases matching TRBD1. There are 13 residues in the CDR3. V dropped 6 bases and J dropped 2; count of bases not matched to a gene: 1. The germline V gene encodes CDR1 LNHDA and CDR2 SQIVND (reference sequence). The DNA for the CDR3 is TGTGCCAGTAGGGACAGGGGACAAGAGACCCAGTACTTC. It encodes CASRDRGQETQYF.

V is TRBV19 and J is TRBJ2-3, with 7 bases fitting TRBD2. The J segment lost 9 bases and the V segment lost 3 bases, leaving 3 bases of the junction unmatched. CDR3 size: 12 residues. Germline values: CDR1 LNHDA, CDR2 SQIVND (reference sequence). CDR3 in amino acids: CASSILRGTQYF. The CDR3 DNA reads as TGTGCCAGTAGTATTCTGCGGGGGACGCAGTATTTT.

This chain joins TRBV4-2 and TRBJ2-3, with 8 bases lining up with TRBD2. The trim removed 1 base at V and 1 base at J, leaving 4 bases unmatched. The CDR3 runs to 16 residues. Germline CDR1 reads LGHNA; CDR2 reads YNFKEQ. This CDR3 reads CASSQVSAGGTDTQYF. CDR3 nucleotides: TGTGCCAGCAGCCAAGTATCAGCGGGGGGCACAGATACGCAGTATTTT.

This clone has only one observation. Here the CDR3 DNA reads TGTGCCTGCGGGACCAACACTGAAGCTTTCTTT. It is translated as CACGTNTEAFF. The rearrangement links TRBV6-6 to TRBJ1-1, with D possibly being TRBD1 (5 bases). The ends were cut back, 11 bases at V and 2 bases at J, with 9 bases in the middle. CDR1 and CDR2 (germline): MNHNY, SVGAGI (reference sequence). The CDR3 totals 11 residues.

The V and J genes are TRBV13 and TRBJ2-1, with 7 bases that match TRBD1. Germline V CDR1 and CDR2: PRHDT, FYEKMQ (reference sequence). V gave up 5 bases and J gave up 4 bases; unmatched junction bases: 5. CDR3 size: 14 residues. The CDR3: CASSPGQFYNEQFF. CDR3 in DNA: TGTGCCAGCAGCCCGGGACAGTTTTACAATGAGCAGTTCTTC.

This clone has only a few counts. This sequence joins TRBV28 and TRBJ1-1, with a tentative D call TRBD1 (6 bases). Germline CDR1 MDHEN, CDR2 SYDVKM. V lost 5 bases to trimming and J lost 4 bases, with 17 bases between them. The CDR3 covers 15 residues. The CDR3 bases are TGTGCCAGCAGTCTTCTGTTACAGGGCGCCACTGAAGCTTTCTTT. Its protein product is CASSLLLQGATEAFF.

The genes are TRBV28 and TRBJ2-7; TRBD1 matches at 8 bases. J lost 0 bases, V lost 5 bases, and 6 bases had no gene match. The length of the CDR3 is 15 residues. The germline CDR1 and CDR2 sequences are MDHEN and SYDVKM. This CDR3 reads CASSETGALSYEQYF. DNA for the CDR3: TGTGCCAGCAGTGAGACAGGGGCGCTCTCCTACGAGCAGTACTTC.

The chain recombines TRBV7-3 with TRBJ2-5; D may be TRBD1 (8 bases). This CDR3 is 19 amino acids long. The V and J ends lost 2 bases and 7 bases respectively, with 29 bases between them. Germline V gene lookup returns CDR1 SGHTA and CDR2 FQGTGA. The CDR3 DNA is TGTGCCAGCAGCTTATTTACCGGGACAGGACTAGTGGTGAGGGTGACCCAGTACTTC. Protein product: CASSLFTGTGLVVRVTQYF.

J is TRBJ2-5 and V is TRBV28; TRBD2 might be the D (6 bases). The CDR3 consists of 13 residues. Germline V lookup: CDR1 MDHEN, CDR2 SYDVKM. Trimming stripped 6 bases from V and 1 base from J, with 9 bases between. CDR3 protein: CASRSGFQETQYF. The CDR3 region has the DNA TGTGCCAGCAGAAGCGGGTTCCAAGAGACCCAGTACTTC.

CDR3 loop: CASSFISSGRREQYF. DNA for the CDR3: TGTGCCAGCAGCTTCATTTCTAGCGGGAGACGCGAGCAGTACTTC. The rearrangement uses TRBV5-4 and TRBJ2-7; TRBD2 aligns across 10 bases. Germline trimming cut 2 bases from V and 6 bases from J; bases unmatched to any gene: 8. The CDR3 has 15 residues. Germline V gives CDR1 SGHNT, CDR2 YYREEE (reference sequence). Filled out from reference TRBV5-4 and TRBJ2-7, the complete variable domain reads ETGVTQSPTHLIKTRGQQVTLRCSSQSGHNTVSWYQQALGQGPQFIFQYYREEENGRGNFPPRFSGLQFPNYSSELNVNALELDDSALYLCASSFISSGRREQYFGPGTRLTVT.